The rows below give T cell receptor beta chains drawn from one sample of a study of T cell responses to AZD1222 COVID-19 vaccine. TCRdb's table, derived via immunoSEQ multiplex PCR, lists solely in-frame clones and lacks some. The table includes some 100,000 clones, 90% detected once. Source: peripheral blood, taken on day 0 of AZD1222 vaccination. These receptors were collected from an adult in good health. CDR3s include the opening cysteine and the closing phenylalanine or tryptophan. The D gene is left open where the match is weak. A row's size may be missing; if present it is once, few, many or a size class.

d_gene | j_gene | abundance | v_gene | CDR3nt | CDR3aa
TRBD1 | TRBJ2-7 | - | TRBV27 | TGTGCCAGCAGTTTAATCCCAAGCAGGGGGCCTCCCTACGAGCAGTACTTC | CASSLIPSRGPPYEQYF
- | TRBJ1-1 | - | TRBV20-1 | TGCAGTGCTTTATGGGGCACTGAAGCTTTCTTT | CSALWGTEAFF
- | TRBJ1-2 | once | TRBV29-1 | TGCAGTGCCAGCGGTACCTATGGCTACACCTTC | CSASGTYGYTF
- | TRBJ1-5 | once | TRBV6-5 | TGTGCCAGCAGCTATCAGGGGTCGCAGCCCCAGCATTTT | CASSYQGSQPQHF
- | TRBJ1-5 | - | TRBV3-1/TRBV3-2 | TGTGCCAGCAGCCCCCGGACGGATAGCAATCAGCCCCAGCATTTT | CASSPRTDSNQPQHF
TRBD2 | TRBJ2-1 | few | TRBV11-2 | TGTGCCAGCAGCTTAGTAGCGGGGGGGCCGGGTGAGCAGTTCTTC | CASSLVAGGPGEQFF
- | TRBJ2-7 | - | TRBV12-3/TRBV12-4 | TGTGCCAGCAGTTTGGGCAGGGGTTACGAGCAGTACTTC | CASSLGRGYEQYF
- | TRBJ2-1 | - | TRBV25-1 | TGTGCCAGCTTAGGAGGGCTATATGGGAATGAGCAGTTCTTC | CASLGGLYGNEQFF
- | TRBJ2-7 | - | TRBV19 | TGTGCCAGTAGTAAGCCGGGAGCCTTGACCTACGAGCAGTACTTC | CASSKPGALTYEQYF
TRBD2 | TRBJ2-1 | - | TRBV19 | TGTGCCAGTAGTTTCTTCCTGACTAGCGGGGGGGCCGGGTCCTACAATGAGCAGTTCTTC | CASSFFLTSGGAGSYNEQFF
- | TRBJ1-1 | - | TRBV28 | TGTGCCAGCAGTTTATTTAACACAGCTGAAGCTTTCTTT | CASSLFNTAEAFF
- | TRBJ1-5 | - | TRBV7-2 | TGTGCCAGCAGCTTTGGAAGGCTCCCTAATCAGCCCCAGCATTTT | CASSFGRLPNQPQHF
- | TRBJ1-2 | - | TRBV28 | TGTGCCAGCAGTTTCCCCACAGAAGGTTATGGCTACACCTTC | CASSFPTEGYGYTF
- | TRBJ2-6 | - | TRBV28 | TGTGCCAGCAGTTTAGCGGGGTCTGGGGCCAACGTCCTGACTTTC | CASSLAGSGANVLTF
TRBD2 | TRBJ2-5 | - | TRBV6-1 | TGTGCCAGCAGTGAACAGCCTAGCGGGGAAGAGACCCAGTACTTC | CASSEQPSGEETQYF
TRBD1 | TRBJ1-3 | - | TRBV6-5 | TGTGCCAGCAAGGGGACAGGGGATGGAAACACCATATATTTT | CASKGTGDGNTIYF
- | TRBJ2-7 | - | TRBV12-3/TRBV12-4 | TGTGCCAGCAGTTTCTCCAGGGTGGACGAGCAGTACTTC | CASSFSRVDEQYF
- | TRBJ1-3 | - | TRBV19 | TGTGCCAGTAGTGAGGGGACCCCCGGAAACACCATATATTTT | CASSEGTPGNTIYF
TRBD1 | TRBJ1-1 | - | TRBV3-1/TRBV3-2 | TGTGCCAGCAGCCAAGCCGGGACAGTGGGCACTGAAGCTTTCTTT | CASSQAGTVGTEAFF
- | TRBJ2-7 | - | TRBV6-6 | TGTGCCAGCAGTACGGACATCTCCTCCTACGAGCAGTACTTC | CASSTDISSYEQYF
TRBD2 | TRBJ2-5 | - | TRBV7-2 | TGTGCCAGCCGAAGTGATAGACTAGCGGAGACCCAGTACTTC | CASRSDRLAETQYF
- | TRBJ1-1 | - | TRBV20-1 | TGCAGTGCTAGAGCCAGCACTGAAGCTTTCTTT | CSARASTEAFF
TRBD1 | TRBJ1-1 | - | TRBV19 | TGTGCCAGTACCACAGGGGGCGGCGGTATGAACACTGAAGCTTTCTTT | CASTTGGGGMNTEAFF
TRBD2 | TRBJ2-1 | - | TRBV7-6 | TGTGCCAGCAGCTTATCGGTAGCGGGGGGCGATAATGAGCAGTTCTTC | CASSLSVAGGDNEQFF
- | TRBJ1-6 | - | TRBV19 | TGTGCCAGTAGTATTGAGGGTCTGAATTCACCCCTCCACTTT | CASSIEGLNSPLHF
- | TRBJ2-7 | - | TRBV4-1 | TGCGCCAGCAGCCAAGATTTCGGTTACGAGCAGTACTTC | CASSQDFGYEQYF
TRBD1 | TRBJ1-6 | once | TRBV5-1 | TGCGCCAGCACCAACACCGGGACAGGTGATTCACCCCTCCACTTT | CASTNTGTGDSPLHF
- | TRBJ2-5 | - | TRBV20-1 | TGCAGTGCTAGTGGCCAAGAGACCCAGTACTTC | CSASGQETQYF
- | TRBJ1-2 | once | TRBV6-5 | TGTGCCAGCAGTTTTCGGGGATTTCTATATGGCTACACCTTC | CASSFRGFLYGYTF
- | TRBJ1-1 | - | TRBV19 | TGTGCCAGTGAGAGGAACAGGGAAGCTTTCTTT | CASERNREAFF
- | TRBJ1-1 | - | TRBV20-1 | TGCAGTGCTAGTGCATTGGAGTTGGCAGGGGTCGGGAACACTGAAGCTTTCTTT | CSASALELAGVGNTEAFF
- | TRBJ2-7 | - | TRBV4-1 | TGCGCCAGCAGCCTCGGACTGACCTACGAGCAGTACTTC | CASSLGLTYEQYF
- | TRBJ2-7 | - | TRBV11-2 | TGTGCCAGCAGCCGGACGGAGTCCTACGAGCAGTACTTC | CASSRTESYEQYF
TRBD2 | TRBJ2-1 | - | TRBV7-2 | TGTGCCAGCAGCCAAGGACTAGCGGAGTACAATGAGCAGTTCTTC | CASSQGLAEYNEQFF
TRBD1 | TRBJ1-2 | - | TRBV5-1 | TGCGCCAGCAGCCGCTCGACAGGGTTGAACTATGGCTACACCTTC | CASSRSTGLNYGYTF
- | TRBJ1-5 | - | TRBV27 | TGTGCCAGCAGCCGGGGACCCTATAGCAATCAGCCCCAGCATTTT | CASSRGPYSNQPQHF
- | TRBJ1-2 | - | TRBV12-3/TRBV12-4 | TGTGCCAGCAGTTTAATGGACAGCTATGGCTACACCTTC | CASSLMDSYGYTF
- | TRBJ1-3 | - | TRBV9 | TGTGCCAGCAGCGTAGAGGCCTCCTCTGGAAACACCATATATTTT | CASSVEASSGNTIYF
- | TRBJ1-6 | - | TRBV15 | TGTGCCACCAGCAGAAACTTAAATCTACAGAATTCACCCCTCCACTTT | CATSRNLNLQNSPLHF
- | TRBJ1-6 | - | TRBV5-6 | TGTGCCAGCAGCTTGGAGGGGGGGAGGTTTAATTCACCCCTCCACTTT | CASSLEGGRFNSPLHF
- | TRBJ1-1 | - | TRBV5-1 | TGCGCCAGCACGGGGGGGAACACTGAAGCTTTCTTT | CASTGGNTEAFF
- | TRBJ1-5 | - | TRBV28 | TGTGCCAGCAGCCACCTGGGTGGGAGGGACGATCAGCCCCAGCATTTT | CASSHLGGRDDQPQHF
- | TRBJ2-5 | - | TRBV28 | TGTGCCAGCACGGGCAGCCAAGAGACCCAGTACTTC | CASTGSQETQYF
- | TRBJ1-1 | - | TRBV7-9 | TGTGCCAGCAGCGTACAGGGGAACACTGAAGCTTTCTTT | CASSVQGNTEAFF
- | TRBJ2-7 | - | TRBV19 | TGTGCCAGTAGTATGACCCAGAAGGCCTACGAGCAGTACTTC | CASSMTQKAYEQYF
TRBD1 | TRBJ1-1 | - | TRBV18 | TGTGCCAGCTCACCCGTGACAGGGGGCCCGGGTACTGAAGCTTTCTTT | CASSPVTGGPGTEAFF
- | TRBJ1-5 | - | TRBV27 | TGTGCCAGCAGTTTAATGTGGGGTCTCAATCAGCCCCAGCATTTT | CASSLMWGLNQPQHF
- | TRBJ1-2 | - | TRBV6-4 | TGTGCCAGCAGCCAGTCGGCAGAATCGACCTATGGCTACACCTTC | CASSQSAESTYGYTF
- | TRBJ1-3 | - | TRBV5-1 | TGCGCCAGCAGCCGACTCTCTGGAAACACCATATATTTT | CASSRLSGNTIYF
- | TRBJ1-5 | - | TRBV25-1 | TGTGCCAGCAGTGACACCAGAAACAATCAGCCCCAGCATTTT | CASSDTRNNQPQHF
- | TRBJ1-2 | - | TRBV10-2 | TGCGCCAGCAGTGACCCAGGGGCTTATGGCTACACCTTC | CASSDPGAYGYTF
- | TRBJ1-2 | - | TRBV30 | TGTGCCTGGAGGCAGGGAAACTATGGCTACACCTTC | CAWRQGNYGYTF
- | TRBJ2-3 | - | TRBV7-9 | TGTGCCAGCAGCCAGACCTGGGGCACAGATACGCAGTATTTT | CASSQTWGTDTQYF
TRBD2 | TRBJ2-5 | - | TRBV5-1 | TGCGCCAGCAGCTTGACCCCGGGGGGGCCGGGACAAGAGACCCAGTACTTC | CASSLTPGGPGQETQYF
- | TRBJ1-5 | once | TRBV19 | TGTGCCAGTAGGGCGGGAGCCAGCAATCAGCCCCAGCATTTT | CASRAGASNQPQHF
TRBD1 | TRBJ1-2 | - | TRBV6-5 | TGTGCCAGCAGTCCGCTGGGACAGGGGTTTGGCTACACCTTC | CASSPLGQGFGYTF
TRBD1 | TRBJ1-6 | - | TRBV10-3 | TGTGCCATCAGTGAGTTTGGACAGGGTTATTCACCCCTCCACTTT | CAISEFGQGYSPLHF
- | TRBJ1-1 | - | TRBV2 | TGTGCCAGCAGTGAAGCTGGGTGGCAAACTGAAGCTTTCTTT | CASSEAGWQTEAFF